The clone carrying this T cell receptor beta chain has just a few counts. This sample is part of a study of patients and donors after allogeneic stem cell transplantation. TCRdb re-derived calls from the RT-PCR reads in MiXCR, one entry per CDR3 protein. The table shows roughly 150,000 distinct CDR3 sequences, with 24% occurring only once. Germline CDR1 SGHRS, CDR2 YFSETQ. V lost 4 bases to trimming and J lost 4 bases, with 14 bases between them. The length of the CDR3 is 14 residues. This sequence joins TRBV5-1 and TRBJ1-1; D remains unclear. This TCR came from a human donor who was either an allogeneic HSCT recipient or a stem cell or donor lymphocyte infusion donor (not recorded which). It is not recorded whose cells these are; they may come from a transplant donor. Sequenced input: blood, either unsorted or a sorted T cell fraction (not recorded which). CDR3 DNA: TGCGCCAGCAGCGCCCCGGGCCGAGGCACTGAAGCTTTCTTT. Protein sequence: CASSAPGRGTEAFF.